This TCR beta chain is drawn from a study of shared clonotypes between healthy human individuals (dated by TCRdb to 2018 to 2021). Regarding the research as a whole: A couple of women and a few men aged 18 to 49 years were included in the cohort. Between about 0.8 and 9.5 billion PBMCs per donor were obtained by leukapheresis. Blood TCR repertoires of a handful of healthy adults were deeply sequenced to estimate repertoire size and the extent of clonotype sharing between individuals. Per donor, three plates each were used for CD4 naive and CD4 memory, two for CD8 naive, and one for CD8 memory. Different laboratories and diverse techniques were used to prepare libraries and sequence TCR repertoires, to increase sequencing depth and limit assay-specific biases.

CDR1 and CDR2 are read off the germline V gene as MDHEN and SYDVKM. From V the trimming removes 1 base and from J it removes 0 bases, while the gene matches leave 4 bases of the junction unaccounted for. Including the terminal cysteine and phenylalanine, the CDR3 comprises 16 residues. Only the CDR3 DNA stays, 48 bases, in frame from base 1. As to this clone: There is no known antigen for this receptor. Base qualities were left out, and no much larger clone turns up one base away.

Using the deep immunoSEQ assay, TCR CDR3 regions were amplified from genomic DNA by multiplex PCR. For each cell subset, the extracted genomic DNA was distributed evenly across all wells of several immunoSEQ 96-well plates, and each plate served as one replicate. For sorted subsets, around 200 ng genomic DNA, equal to some 28,000 T cell genomes, was loaded into each replicate PCR. The purified libraries were quantified using a Qubit 3.0 fluorometer, sized with a Bioanalyzer 2100, and then quantified again using the KAPA Library Quantification kit. Each immunoSEQ 96-well plate was sequenced on its own single-read 150-cycle Illumina NextSeq 550 flow cell. The study's processing was this. The immunoSEQ output contained only junctional sequences without quality scores, so filtering could not match that applied to full-length reads. Sequences were annotated with PyIR, a Python wrapper for IgBLAST v1.9, using IMGT germline references to assign V/J genes and CDR3. Any read was removed if the V/J assignment was weak (E-value above 1e-6), the CDR3 was missing, or the read contained stop codons, out-of-frame junctions, or ambiguous translated residues. V3J clonotypes were defined as sequences sharing an identical inferred V gene, J gene, and CDR3 amino acid sequence. To compute the percentage overlap between repertoires, the number of shared unique clonotypes was divided by the size of the smaller repertoire. RTK rarefaction, the Chao1 estimator, and Recon v2.1 estimates of unobserved clonotypes were used to assess repertoire richness. Generation probabilities were computed with OLGA for all TCRbeta clonotypes obtained by the gDNA method from a handful of donors. TCRdb's version of the immuneACCESS table is confined to in-frame rearrangements and falls short of the full clone set. An unresolved V gene accounts for under half of the shortfall where checked; the remainder is of unknown origin. That table furnishes V, J and clone size, whereas the DNA furnished D and trimming. The sample table shows about 590,000 clones, and nearly 97% are seen once. Of the sample, 0.11% falls within the top ten clones.

Points the paper makes about the study in general: When a handful of donors were compared, the shared fraction of clonotypes was about 5.2% for naive CD4, 3% to 4% for naive CD8, 2% to 2.5% for memory CD4, and 0.35% to 0.4% for memory CD8. Even with the large sequencing depth, rarefaction of the sorted-subset datasets indicated that sequencing was incomplete. Because the study included a small number of donors, the genetic and exposure-history diversity represented was limited. Pairwise subsampling indicated that sequencing depth was expected to affect the degree of clonotype sharing among donors. Only blood was sampled, and tissue TCR repertoires likely differ from those in blood. Compared with non-shared clonotypes, the clonotypes found in all four sorted-subset donors had higher generation probabilities. Larger estimated clonotype richness was generally found for naive subsets than for memory subsets.

CD8 naive samples consisted of CD45RO-negative cells that were positively selected for CCR7, yielding a CD45RA+CCR7+ population without TemRA cells. The donors were healthy, HIV-negative adults with no recently reported acute infections or vaccinations. Every donor was a Caucasian adult residing in Nashville, Tennessee, USA. Blood was collected by leukapheresis, and PBMCs were isolated by Ficoll-Histopaque density gradient centrifugation and then cryopreserved in liquid nitrogen vapor phase. Analytical flow cytometry was used to check the purity and quantity of every magnetically sorted T cell population. From each sorted fraction, genomic DNA was isolated and quantified by UV absorbance on a Nanodrop 2000c.

This TCR was recovered from a woman aged 25 to 39 in good health. Recombination connected TRBV28 to TRBJ2-3, with 7 central nucleotides matching TRBD2. Sequencing was carried out using naive CD8+ T cells sorted from blood. The cell subset or site label on this specimen signifies: CD45RA+CCR7+. Read as DNA, the sequence is TGTGCCAGCAGTTTATCCCTAGCGGCTAGCACAGATACGCAGTATTTT. This is translated as CASSLSLAASTDTQYF.